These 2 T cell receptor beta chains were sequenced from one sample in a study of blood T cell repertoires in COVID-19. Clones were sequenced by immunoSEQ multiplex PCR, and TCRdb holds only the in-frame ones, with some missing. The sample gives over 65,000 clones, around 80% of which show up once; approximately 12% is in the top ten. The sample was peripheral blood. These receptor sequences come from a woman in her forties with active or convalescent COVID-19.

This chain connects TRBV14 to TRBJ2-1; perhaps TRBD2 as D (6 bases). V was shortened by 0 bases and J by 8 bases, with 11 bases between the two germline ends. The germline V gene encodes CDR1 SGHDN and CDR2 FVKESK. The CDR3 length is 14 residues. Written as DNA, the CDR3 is TGTGCCAGCAGCCAAGATCTTGGAGGGTATGAGCAGTTCTTC. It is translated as CASSQDLGGYEQFF. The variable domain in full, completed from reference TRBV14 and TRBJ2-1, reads EAGVTQFPSHSVIEKGQTVTLRCDPISGHDNLYWYRRVMGKEIKFLLHFVKESKQDESGMPNNRFLAERTGGTYSTLKVQPAELEDSGVYFCASSQDLGGYEQFFGPGTRLTVL.

Here the CDR3 reads CASSAWGGFTDTQYF. The CDR3 DNA reads as TGCGCCAGCAGTGCTTGGGGCGGATTCACAGATACGCAGTATTTT. The chain combines TRBV10-2 with TRBJ2-3, with D possibly TRBD1 on 5 matching bases. CDR1 is WSHSY, CDR2 SAAADI, per germline. This CDR3 is built from 15 residues. The V end lost 4 bases, the J end lost 2 bases, and 13 bases lay between the germline ends.